The 7 T cell receptor beta chains below come from one sample, sequenced in a study of shared clonotypes between healthy human individuals. Only in-frame clones appear in the TCRdb table, and some are missing; sequencing was by immunoSEQ multiplex PCR. This sample has about 820,000 clones, with more than 85% found just once. CD45RO-negative, CCR7-positively selected cells formed the naive CD8 fraction, excluding terminally differentiated effector memory CD45RA+ cells. Sequencing was performed on naive CD8+ T cells sorted from blood. These TCRs come from a man aged 30 to 39 in good health.

The CDR3 coding sequence is TGCGCCAGCAGCCAATTATGGCAGGGCGGTGAAAAACTGTTTTTT. Its protein is CASSQLWQGGEKLFF. The genes are TRBV4-3 and TRBJ1-4, with D possibly TRBD1 on 5 matching bases. Trimming cost V 2 bases and J 7 bases, with 14 bases left between them. CDR3 length equals 15 residues. Germline V lookup: CDR1 LGHNA, CDR2 YSLEER.

V is TRBV10-3 and J is TRBJ2-7; weak D call: TRBD1 (5 bases). Trimming pared 3 bases from V and 2 bases from J, leaving 8 bases between. CDR1 ENHRY and CDR2 SYGVKD come from the germline V gene. The length of the CDR3 is 13 residues. DNA for the CDR3: TGTGCCATCAGTGACAGACAGACCTACGAGCAGTACTTC. Its translation: CAISDRQTYEQYF.

The chain recombines TRBV7-6 with TRBJ2-1, with D perhaps TRBD2 (5 bases). Trimming pared 5 bases from V and 8 bases from J, leaving 10 bases between. Germline assignment: CDR1 SGHVS and CDR2 FNYEAQ. CDR3 length: 12 residues. The CDR3 DNA sequence: TGTGCCAGCAGCCCAGACGGGGATGAGCAGTTCTTC. This translates into CASSPDGDEQFF.

This clone was counted a single time. The genes are TRBV13 and TRBJ2-3; D gene ambiguous. Trimming cost V 2 bases and J 2 bases, with 14 bases left between them. The CDR3 is 16 residues long. Germline V CDR1 and CDR2: PRHDT, FYEKMQ (reference sequence). CDR3 nucleotide sequence: TGTGCCAGCAGCTTATTTGCGGAAACTTTCACAGATACGCAGTATTTT. Translated: CASSLFAETFTDTQYF. Full variable domain (remainder filled in from reference TRBV13 and TRBJ2-3): AAGVIQSPRHLIKEKRETATLKCYPIPRHDTVYWYQQGPGQDPQFLISFYEKMQSDKGSIPDRFSAQQFSDYHSELNMSSLELGDSALYFCASSLFAETFTDTQYFGPGTRLTVL.

The chain carries TRBV7-8 and TRBJ2-3, with 7 bases aligning to TRBD2. Trimming took 3 bases from V and 5 from J; bases not matched to a gene: 14. Looked up from germline, CDR1 is SGHVS and CDR2 is FQNEAQ. The CDR3 is made up of 17 amino acids. The CDR3 DNA follows: TGTGCCAGCAGCTTCCCCTTTGAGGGAGGGCCGGTAGATACGCAGTATTTT. It specifies CASSFPFEGGPVDTQYF.

The rearrangement joins TRBV4-2 to TRBJ2-7; 10 bases agree with TRBD2. Trimming took 1 base from V and 2 from J; bases not matched to a gene: 14. Per germline, CDR1 LGHNA and CDR2 YNFKEQ. There are 19 residues in the CDR3. CDR3 in amino acids: CASSQGSTASGSLAYEQYF. The CDR3 region has the DNA TGTGCCAGCAGCCAAGGGTCTACGGCTAGCGGGAGTCTTGCCTACGAGCAGTACTTC.

The genes are TRBV5-6 and TRBJ2-3; 7 bases are shared with TRBD1. This CDR3 region has 16 residues. The junction had 9 bases not matched to a gene; V was cut back by 1 base and J by 4 bases. Germline CDR1 reads SGHDT; CDR2 reads YYEEEE. CDR3 DNA: TGTGCCAGCAGCTTGTATGGACAGGAAGAATCAGATACGCAGTATTTT. It specifies CASSLYGQEESDTQYF.